Reported below is one TCR beta chain. Primers used in a second PCR of roughly 6 to 11 cycles were a sample-barcoded 5' primer and a J-beta primer mix. Researchers report that a template-switch adaptor with 12 random nucleotides tagged each cDNA molecule. TCRdb re-analysed the 5' RACE reads in MiXCR, keeping a single row per CDR3 protein. The top ten hold 3.6% of the sample, which has about 560,000 distinct CDR3 sequences, roughly a quarter seen once. This specimen belongs to a study of blood T cells in healthy people across ages. Across the whole study: Roughly one uniquely barcoded beta molecule per two T cells was captured.

The donors, all healthy, were Caucasians living in Russia, aged roughly 6 to 95. The CDR3 extends over 14 amino acids. Germline V gene sequence: CDR1 LGHNA, CDR2 YSLEER. Trimming took 1 base from V and 4 from J, leaving 10 bases between them. The data were also submitted as part of a second study, on T cells of mothers and their children. In that study: The study obtained over 8.5 million TCR beta CDR3 reads per mother and some 3 million per child.

Source material: blood. This TCR was sampled from a boy between 2 and 10 years old in good health. The genes are TRBV4-3 and TRBJ2-5; TRBD2 might be the D (5 bases). The CDR3 nucleotides read TGCGCCAGCAGCCAAGTCCGGACTGCAGAGACCCAGTACTTC. This codes for CASSQVRTAETQYF.